This entry lists 29 T cell receptor beta chains sequenced from one sample in a study of T cell changes during pregnancy in multiple sclerosis (dated by TCRdb to between 2018 and 2021). The library was obtained by the immunoSEQ multiplex PCR assay. TCRdb retrieved this table from immuneACCESS and kept in-frame rearrangements only. Not all clones are present; in checked studies, unresolved V genes account for under half, and no reason is known for the remainder. Counted in this sample were about 34,000 clones; 70% to 90% of them appeared once. The ten most abundant clones make up 3.5% of the sample. Sequences were derived from CD8+ T cells from peripheral blood mononuclear cells, sampled in the third trimester of pregnancy. The receptors shown here come from a female donor with multiple sclerosis, enrolled in a pregnancy study.

This clone was seen a single time. The rearrangement links TRBV13 to TRBJ2-2, with 12 bases matching TRBD2. The CDR3 spans 18 residues. Germline-derived CDR1 and CDR2 are PRHDT and FYEKMQ (reference sequence). V lost 0 bases to trimming and J lost 6 bases; unmatched junction nucleotides: 8. As DNA, the CDR3 is TGTGCCAGCAGCTTAGGCAGGAGACTAGCGGGGGCGGCCGGGGAGCTGTTTTTT. Translation: CASSLGRRLAGAAGELFF.

J is TRBJ2-1 and V is TRBV6-1; 11 nucleotides match TRBD2. V gave up 4 bases and J gave up 6 bases; unmatched junction bases: 8. Germline V lookup: CDR1 MNHNS, CDR2 SASEGT. This CDR3 comprises 16 residues. The CDR3 region has the DNA TGTGCCAGCAGTGCGCAGCTAGCGGGGGGCCGCAATGAGCAGTTCTTC. Its protein is CASSAQLAGGRNEQFF.

The chain links TRBV4-2 to TRBJ2-7; 9 bases are shared with TRBD2. Germline CDR1 LGHNA, CDR2 YNFKEQ. The CDR3 is made up of 16 amino acids. V was clipped by 3 bases and J by 7 bases; unmatched bases: 13. As DNA, the CDR3 is TGTGCCAGCAGCCAGGGGGATGTAGCGGGGGCGAGTGAGCAGTACTTC. The encoded protein is CASSQGDVAGASEQYF.

V is TRBV4-3 and J is TRBJ1-3; D remains ambiguous. The length of the CDR3 is 15 residues. Germline V gives CDR1 LGHNA, CDR2 YSLEER. The V end was cut by 0 bases, the J end by 0 bases, with 6 bases between. CDR3 protein: CASSQDRSSGNTIYF. The CDR3 coding sequence is TGCGCCAGCAGCCAAGACAGAAGCTCTGGAAACACCATATATTTT.

The chain uses TRBV7-9 and TRBJ1-1; TRBD1 aligns across 7 bases. V was clipped by 4 bases and J by 10 bases; unmatched bases: 12. The germline V gene has CDR1 SEHNR and CDR2 FQNEAQ (reference sequence). The CDR3 length is 14 residues. CDR3 in DNA: TGTGCCAGCAGCTCCCGAGACAGGGCGTCAGGAGCTTTCTTT. Its protein product is CASSSRDRASGAFF.

The chain uses TRBV7-3 and TRBJ2-5, with a weak D call TRBD2 (6 bases). Between the trimmed V and J ends, which lost 0 bases and 9 bases, there was a span of 11 bases. The CDR3 covers 13 residues. Germline V gene sequence: CDR1 SGHTA, CDR2 FQGTGA. CDR3 nucleotides: TGTGCCAGCAGCTTAACTTTCAGGGAGGCCCAGTACTTC. This gives the protein CASSLTFREAQYF.

The chain employs TRBV7-8 and TRBJ2-7; 7 nucleotides agree with TRBD1. The V gene's germline CDR1 is SGHVS and CDR2 FQNEAQ. This CDR3 region has 13 residues. The junction had 2 bases not matched to a gene; V was cut back by 5 bases and J by 1 base. The CDR3 protein is CASSPGQSYEQYF. The CDR3 DNA is TGTGCCAGCAGCCCGGGACAGTCCTACGAGCAGTACTTC.

The DNA for the CDR3 is TGTGCCAGTAGTATGGGGGGACAGGGGGGCTACGAGCAGTACTTC. This codes for CASSMGGQGGYEQYF. This chain joins TRBV19 and TRBJ2-7; TRBD1 agrees at 11 bases. This CDR3 is 15 amino acids long. CDR1 LNHDA and CDR2 SQIVND come from the germline V gene (reference sequence). Unmatched junction bases numbered 4, after V lost 3 bases and J lost 3 bases.

This clone was seen a few times. Mismatch with germline at one junction end may stem from a read error. The chain carries TRBV30 and TRBJ1-1, with TRBD1 as a possible D gene (6 bases). Looked up from germline, CDR1 is GTSNPN and CDR2 is SVGIG (reference sequence). CDR3 length equals 12 residues. CDR3 sequence: CAWSWETIQGGF. The CDR3 nucleotides read TGTGCCTGGAGTTGGGAAACCATCCAAGGGGGCTTT.

This clone has a single count. CDR3: CASSPLGQGGPYEQYF. CDR3 in DNA: TGTGCCAGCAGCCCTCTGGGACAGGGAGGGCCCTACGAGCAGTACTTC. The chain combines TRBV4-2 with TRBJ2-7, with 9 bases fitting TRBD1. V shed 4 bases, J shed 2 bases, and the junction held 9 bases outside the gene matches. The germline V gene encodes CDR1 LGHNA and CDR2 YNFKEQ. The CDR3 totals 16 residues.

In nucleotides, the CDR3 is TGCAGCGTTGCCGGACAGGGGACCGATGGCTACACCTTC. Encoded protein: CSVAGQGTDGYTF. This rearrangement joins TRBV29-1 to TRBJ1-2, with 9 positions matching TRBD1. The germline gives CDR1 SQVTM, CDR2 ANQGSEA. This CDR3 comprises 13 residues. J gave up 6 bases and V 4 bases, and 6 bases lay outside the gene matches.

The chain is built from TRBV27 and TRBJ2-7; the match to TRBD1 covers 8 bases. With 5 bases clipped from V and 7 bases from J, the junction kept 7 bases outside the gene matches. The CDR3 spans 13 residues. From germline, CDR1 is MNHEY and CDR2 SMNVEV (reference sequence). CDR3 nucleotides: TGTGCCAGCAGTAAACGGACAGGGATTGAGCAGTACTTC. Translating gives CASSKRTGIEQYF.

The DNA for the CDR3 is TGCGCCAGCAGCCAATCCGGGACAGGGGAATCCTACGAGCAGTACTTC. Its translation: CASSQSGTGESYEQYF. V is TRBV4-3 and J is TRBJ2-7, with 10 bases that match TRBD1. This CDR3 is built from 16 residues. Unmatched junction bases numbered 5, after V lost 2 bases and J lost 1 base. Germline V CDR1 and CDR2: LGHNA, YSLEER.

This clone occurred once. This rearrangement joins TRBV11-3 to TRBJ2-1, with 10 bases matching TRBD2. The germline V gene has CDR1 SGHNT and CDR2 YENEEA. Trimming removed 5 bases from V and 8 bases from J; junction bases left unmatched: 9. This CDR3 contains 15 residues. As DNA, the CDR3 is TGTGCCAGCAGCCAAGTCAGCGGGGGGGTCGATGAGCAGTTCTTC. It translates to CASSQVSGGVDEQFF.

The chain links TRBV18 to TRBJ2-3; 8 nucleotides match TRBD1. This CDR3 spans 14 amino acids. Germline V gene sequence: CDR1 KGHSH, CDR2 LQKENI. Trimming removed 5 bases from V and 10 bases from J; junction bases left unmatched: 11. In nucleotides, the CDR3 is TGTGCCAGCTCATCGGGACAGGATCCCTATGCGCAGTATTTT. It codes for CASSSGQDPYAQYF.

This rearrangement joins TRBV7-9 to TRBJ1-5; 10 bases agree with TRBD1. CDR3 length: 16 amino acids. Trimming cost V 5 bases and J 3 bases; bases outside gene matches: 7. The germline CDR1 and CDR2 sequences are SEHNR and FQNEAQ (reference sequence). CDR3 coding DNA: TGTGCCAGCAGCCCCGGGACAGGGGTTAACAATCAGCCCCAGCATTTT. It specifies CASSPGTGVNNQPQHF.

The chain has TRBV13 and TRBJ1-2; D not resolved. The CDR3 spans 13 residues. Between the trimmed V and J ends, which lost 5 bases and 3 bases, there was a span of 10 bases. Germline V gene lookup returns CDR1 PRHDT and CDR2 FYEKMQ (reference sequence). The CDR3 DNA follows: TGTGCCAGCAGCCAGTGGGCAGACTATGGCTACACCTTC. Protein product: CASSQWADYGYTF. The entire variable domain, with the rest obtained from reference TRBV13 and TRBJ1-2, is as follows: AAGVIQSPRHLIKEKRETATLKCYPIPRHDTVYWYQQGPGQDPQFLISFYEKMQSDKGSIPDRFSAQQFSDYHSELNMSSLELGDSALYFCASSQWADYGYTFGSGTRLTVV.

This chain joins TRBV5-6 and TRBJ2-5; the D is unclear. V gave up 0 bases and J gave up 6 bases, with 9 bases separating them. The CDR3 consists of 13 residues. The germline V gene has CDR1 SGHDT and CDR2 YYEEEE. CDR3 loop: CASSLGIGQTQYF. As DNA, the CDR3 is TGTGCCAGCAGCTTGGGAATTGGGCAGACCCAGTACTTC.

The rearrangement uses TRBV4-3 and TRBJ1-1, with TRBD1 matching 8 bases. The junction had 7 bases not matched to a gene; V was cut back by 3 bases and J by 1 base. Germline CDR1 reads LGHNA; CDR2 reads YSLEER. This CDR3 is 16 amino acids long. The CDR3 sequence is CASSQAEGTGNTEAFF. The DNA for the CDR3 is TGCGCCAGCAGCCAGGCGGAAGGGACAGGGAACACTGAAGCTTTCTTT.

This clone was seen a handful of times. The chain has TRBV2 and TRBJ1-2; 7 positions agree with TRBD1. The CDR3 is 14 residues long. V trimming: 10 bases; J trimming: 3 bases; junction bases outside the gene matches: 11. Germline CDR1 and CDR2: SNHLY and FYNNEI. The CDR3 nucleotides read TGTGCCACCCTAAGGAGGGGGCGGGACTATGGCTACACCTTC. Translation: CATLRRGRDYGYTF. Together with reference TRBV2 and TRBJ1-2, the CDR3 gives the full variable domain: EPEVTQTPSHQVTQMGQEVILRCVPISNHLYFYWYRQILGQKVEFLVSFYNNEISEKSEIFDDQFSVERPDGSNFTLKIRSTKLEDSAMYFCATLRRGRDYGYTFGSGTRLTVV.

The genes are TRBV18 and TRBJ1-1, with D perhaps matching TRBD1 (5 bases). Per germline, CDR1 KGHSH and CDR2 LQKENI. The CDR3 is 15 residues long. V was pared by 3 bases and J by 4 bases, with 15 bases between. CDR3 in amino acids: CASSPRGGEFTEAFF. CDR3 DNA sequence: TGTGCCAGCTCACCTCGTGGGGGGGAGTTCACTGAAGCTTTCTTT.

The chain joins TRBV19 to TRBJ1-6, with a possible D match to TRBD1 (5 bases). This CDR3 spans 14 amino acids. The germline V gene has CDR1 LNHDA and CDR2 SQIVND (reference sequence). The ends were cut back, 5 bases at V and 9 bases at J, with 14 bases in the middle. DNA of the CDR3: TGTGCCAGTAGTGCCGGATTCACAGGTTCACCCCTCCACTTT. Its protein is CASSAGFTGSPLHF. The full variable domain, its missing parts supplied by reference TRBV19 and TRBJ1-6, is DGGITQSPKYLFRKEGQNVTLSCEQNLNHDAMYWYRQDPGQGLRLIYYSQIVNDFQKGDIAEGYSVSREKKESFPLTVTSAQKNPTAFYLCASSAGFTGSPLHFGNGTRLTVT.

The chain employs TRBV27 and TRBJ1-5, with TRBD1 identical over 7 bases. Germline lookup yields CDR1 MNHEY and CDR2 SMNVEV (reference sequence). The CDR3 has 14 residues. V lost 4 bases to trimming and J lost 4 bases; unmatched junction nucleotides: 4. The CDR3 protein is CASSSTGPNQPQHF. As DNA, the CDR3 is TGTGCCAGCAGTTCGACAGGGCCGAATCAGCCCCAGCATTTT.

V and J are TRBV11-2 and TRBJ1-5; TRBD1 might be the D (6 bases). The V end was cut by 0 bases, the J end by 6 bases, with 9 bases between. The CDR3 consists of 14 residues. Germline assignment: CDR1 SGHAT and CDR2 FQNNGV. CDR3 nucleotide sequence: TGTGCCAGCAGCTTAGAGTCAGGGGTTCAGCCCCAGCATTTT. The encoded protein is CASSLESGVQPQHF.

This rearrangement joins TRBV5-4 to TRBJ2-5; TRBD2 matches at 15 bases. J was trimmed by 4 bases and V by 5 bases; bases with no gene match: 0. Germline V CDR1 and CDR2: SGHNT, YYREEE (reference sequence). The CDR3 has 14 residues. The CDR3 nucleotides are TGTGCCAGCAGGGGACTAGCGGGGGGAGAGACCCAGTACTTC. Translation: CASRGLAGGETQYF. The full variable domain, with the rest looked up from reference TRBV5-4 and TRBJ2-5, is ETGVTQSPTHLIKTRGQQVTLRCSSQSGHNTVSWYQQALGQGPQFIFQYYREEENGRGNFPPRFSGLQFPNYSSELNVNALELDDSALYLCASRGLAGGETQYFGPGTRLLVL.

The genes are TRBV9 and TRBJ1-1, with TRBD1 matching over 9 bases. The V gene's germline CDR1 is SGDLS and CDR2 YYNGEE. CDR3 length equals 13 residues. The ends lost 2 bases at V and 4 bases at J; junction bases unmatched: 0. CDR3 sequence: CASSVTGGTEAFF. The CDR3 DNA reads TGTGCCAGCAGCGTGACAGGGGGCACTGAAGCTTTCTTT.

The chain is built from TRBV4-3 and TRBJ2-3; weak D call: TRBD2 (5 bases). V shed 0 bases and J shed 0 bases, with 10 bases lying between them. This CDR3 spans 16 amino acids. CDR1 and CDR2 (germline): LGHNA, YSLEER. The CDR3, as DNA: TGCGCCAGCAGCCAAGATCTGTGGACTAGCACAGATACGCAGTATTTT. As protein: CASSQDLWTSTDTQYF.

The V and J genes are TRBV13 and TRBJ2-3; TRBD2 might be the D (5 bases). The CDR3 has 14 amino acids. The germline CDR1 and CDR2 sequences are PRHDT and FYEKMQ (reference sequence). Trimming removed 6 bases from V and 2 bases from J, with 12 bases in between. The chain's CDR3 is CASSPGLSTDTQYF. The CDR3 coding sequence is TGTGCCAGCAGTCCGGGGTTATCCACAGATACGCAGTATTTT.

The chain is built from TRBV4-3 and TRBJ1-1; 8 bases agree with TRBD1. This CDR3 spans 15 amino acids. Germline-derived CDR1 and CDR2 are LGHNA and YSLEER. J lost 10 bases, V lost 0 bases, and 10 bases had no gene match. The CDR3 DNA sequence: TGCGCCAGCAGCCAAGATAGGACAGGGAGGACAGGAGCTTTCTTT. Its translation: CASSQDRTGRTGAFF.